The 26 T cell receptor beta chains below all came from one sample that was sequenced in a study of cytomegalovirus exposure and HLA in healthy donors. Both 60 Vbeta primers and 13 Jbeta primers went into the PCR. Clones were sequenced by immunoSEQ multiplex PCR, and TCRdb holds only the in-frame ones, with some missing. Counted here are about 190,000 clones, approximately 78% occurring once; the ten biggest clones make up approximately 0.8%. The material sequenced was PBMCs. The receptors here all came from a woman younger than 30 in good health and CMV-seronegative.

The chain carries TRBV5-6 and TRBJ2-5, with 11 bases identical to TRBD1. The germline CDR1 and CDR2 sequences are SGHDT and YYEEEE. This CDR3 comprises 15 residues. The ends lost 2 bases at V and 4 bases at J; junction bases unmatched: 4. CDR3 DNA sequence: TGTGCCAGCAGCTTCAGGACAGGGGGCCTAGAGACCCAGTACTTC. Amino acid sequence: CASSFRTGGLETQYF. Together with reference TRBV5-6 and TRBJ2-5, the CDR3 gives the full variable domain: DAGVTQSPTHLIKTRGQQVTLRCSPKSGHDTVSWYQQALGQGPQFIFQYYEEEERQRGNFPDRFSGHQFPNYSSELNVNALLLGDSALYLCASSFRTGGLETQYFGPGTRLLVL.

CDR3 in DNA: TGCGCCAGCAGCCAAGAATTCGTCAGGGATTACGAGCAGTACTTC. It is translated as CASSQEFVRDYEQYF. The genes are TRBV4-1 and TRBJ2-7, with D possibly being TRBD1 (5 bases). The germline V gene encodes CDR1 MGHRA and CDR2 YSYEKL. Trimming removed 0 bases at V and 4 bases at J, with 13 bases between. This CDR3 has 15 residues.

The genes are TRBV29-1 and TRBJ2-7, with 7 bases identical to TRBD2. Germline V CDR1 and CDR2: SQVTM, ANQGSEA. The CDR3 is 15 residues long. V lost 2 bases to trimming and J lost 3 bases; unmatched junction nucleotides: 10. The chain's CDR3 is CSVETGRGGDYEQYF. The CDR3 bases are TGCAGCGTTGAAACGGGTCGGGGAGGGGACTACGAGCAGTACTTC.

The chain carries TRBV2 and TRBJ2-2; D possibly corresponds to TRBD1 (5 bases). V lost 8 bases and J 2 bases, leaving 12 bases between the germline ends. CDR1 and CDR2 from the germline V gene are SNHLY and FYNNEI. This CDR3 is built from 14 residues. The chain's CDR3 is CASGNQGNTGELFF. The CDR3 DNA sequence: TGTGCCAGCGGAAACCAGGGTAACACCGGGGAGCTGTTTTTT.

The chain links TRBV5-1 to TRBJ1-1; 7 bases match TRBD1. Germline CDR1 reads SGHRS; CDR2 reads YFSETQ. This CDR3 has 16 amino acids. Trimming removed 3 bases from V and 4 bases from J; junction bases left unmatched: 12. CDR3 amino acids: CASSSTGAALGTEAFF. CDR3 coding DNA: TGCGCCAGCAGCTCAACAGGGGCCGCTCTGGGCACTGAAGCTTTCTTT.

V is TRBV28 and J is TRBJ1-2, with 7 bases that match TRBD1. V was clipped by 2 bases and J by 3 bases; unmatched bases: 3. Germline CDR1 and CDR2: MDHEN and SYDVKM. This CDR3 is 14 amino acids long. The CDR3, as DNA: TGTGCCAGCAGTTTAGACAGGGAAGACTATGGCTACACCTTC. Translation: CASSLDREDYGYTF.

The chain employs TRBV27 and TRBJ1-1; 7 bases are shared with TRBD1. The CDR3 consists of 14 residues. Germline CDR1 reads MNHEY; CDR2 reads SMNVEV (reference sequence). V gave up 5 bases and J gave up 1 base; unmatched junction bases: 4. This CDR3 is CASSPRQGNTEAFF. CDR3 DNA sequence: TGTGCCAGCAGTCCGCGACAGGGGAACACTGAAGCTTTCTTT.

This chain uses TRBV18 with TRBJ2-2, with D unresolved. The V end was cut by 1 base, the J end by 1 base, with 10 bases between. Germline V lookup: CDR1 KGHSH, CDR2 LQKENI. The CDR3 is 16 amino acids. In nucleotides, the CDR3 is TGTGCCAGCTCACCACAGCCAGCGATGAACACCGGGGAGCTGTTTTTT. Its protein is CASSPQPAMNTGELFF.

V and J are TRBV6-4 and TRBJ2-1, with a possible D match to TRBD1 (6 bases). The CDR3 is 15 residues long. V was clipped by 5 bases and J by 0 bases, with 11 bases between them. CDR1 MRHNA and CDR2 SNTAGT come from the germline V gene. The CDR3 reads CASSLDRSSYNEQFF. The CDR3 DNA sequence: TGTGCCAGCAGTCTAGACAGGAGCTCCTACAATGAGCAGTTCTTC.

For this clone: Germline is not matched at one junction end, which may reflect a read error. The V and J genes are TRBV7-9 and TRBJ1-1, with D uncertain. The length of the CDR3 is 16 residues. CDR1 is SEHNR, CDR2 FQNEAQ, per germline (reference sequence). The CDR3, as DNA: TGTTCCAGCAGCCCCGGGCAAGAGGGTGGGAACACTGAAGCTTTCTTT. Amino acids: CSSSPGQEGGNTEAFF. The complete variable domain, with remaining parts taken from reference TRBV7-9 and TRBJ1-1, reads DTGVSQNPRHKITKRGQNVTFRCDPISEHNRLYWYRQTLGQGPEFLTYFQNEAQLEKSRLLSDRFSAERPKGSFSTLEIQRTEQGDSAMYLCSSSPGQEGGNTEAFFGQGTRLTVV.

The chain is built from TRBV6-5 and TRBJ2-2, with 8 bases matching TRBD1. The CDR3 length is 16 residues. The V gene end was trimmed by 0 bases and the J gene end by 4 bases; junction bases not matched to a gene: 4. Germline values: CDR1 MNHEY, CDR2 SVGAGI. In DNA form, the CDR3 reads TGTGCCAGCAGTTACTCTACAGGGGGTTCCACCGGGGAGCTGTTTTTT. This codes for CASSYSTGGSTGELFF.

V is TRBV28 and J is TRBJ1-2; a possible D gene is TRBD1 (6 bases). V shed 7 bases and J shed 0 bases, with 9 bases lying between them. The CDR3 has 13 amino acids. In germline, CDR1 is MDHEN, CDR2 SYDVKM. CDR3 sequence: CASTGTTNYGYTF. CDR3 sequence (DNA): TGTGCCAGCACCGGGACAACTAACTATGGCTACACCTTC.

This clone has just a few counts. This chain connects TRBV6-5 to TRBJ2-1; the D gene is possibly TRBD2 (7 bases). The germline CDR1 and CDR2 sequences are MNHEY and SVGAGI. Trimming shortened V by 5 bases and J by 7 bases, and 18 bases separated the two germline ends. CDR3 length: 15 residues. The CDR3 DNA follows: TGTGCCAGCAGTCACAGGGACTACGGCTTAAATGAGCAGTTCTTC. Its translation is CASSHRDYGLNEQFF.

This clone has a handful of counts. V is TRBV6-5 and J is TRBJ2-7; possible D gene TRBD1, 6 bases. V shed 10 bases and J shed 4 bases, with 23 bases lying between them. The germline gives CDR1 MNHEY, CDR2 SVGAGI. The CDR3 contains 15 residues. CDR3 in DNA: TGTGCCACAAGTTCCCCAGGGGTAGGAGTGTACGAGCAGTACTTC. Translating gives CATSSPGVGVYEQYF.

The genes are TRBV15 and TRBJ2-7; TRBD2 might be the D (5 bases). Between the trimmed V and J ends, which lost 1 base and 0 bases, there was a span of 10 bases. This CDR3 has 15 amino acids. Germline lookup yields CDR1 LNHNV and CDR2 YYDKDF (reference sequence). CDR3 protein: CATSRGEYPSYEQYF. In nucleotides, the CDR3 is TGTGCCACCAGCAGAGGGGAGTACCCCTCCTACGAGCAGTACTTC. Drawing the rest from reference TRBV15 and TRBJ2-7, the complete variable domain is DAMVIQNPRYQVTQFGKPVTLSCSQTLNHNVMYWYQQKSSQAPKLLFHYYDKDFNNEADTPDNFQSRRPNTSFCFLDIRSPGLGDTAMYLCATSRGEYPSYEQYFGPGTRLTVT.

This clone was counted a single time. The V gene is TRBV5-1, the J gene TRBJ1-5; D call uncertain. Looked up from germline, CDR1 is SGHRS and CDR2 is YFSETQ. CDR3 size: 15 residues. V gave up 0 bases and J gave up 5 bases, with 12 bases separating them. CDR3 sequence reads: CASSLARGGHQPQHF. The CDR3 DNA sequence: TGCGCCAGCAGCTTGGCGCGGGGTGGGCATCAGCCCCAGCATTTT. Based on the CDR3 plus reference TRBV5-1 and TRBJ1-5, the full variable domain is KAGVTQTPRYLIKTRGQQVTLSCSPISGHRSVSWYQQTPGQGLQFLFEYFSETQRNKGNFPGRFSGRQFSNSRSEMNVSTLELGDSALYLCASSLARGGHQPQHFGDGTRLSIL.

The chain links TRBV11-2 to TRBJ1-1; 7 nucleotides line up with TRBD1. The germline V gene encodes CDR1 SGHAT and CDR2 FQNNGV. V gave up 1 base and J gave up 11 bases; unmatched junction bases: 4. This CDR3 has 12 amino acids. CDR3 region: CASSLAGGGAFF. The CDR3 DNA sequence: TGTGCCAGCAGCTTAGCCGGAGGGGGCGCTTTCTTT. The complete variable domain, with remaining parts taken from reference TRBV11-2 and TRBJ1-1, reads EAGVAQSPRYKIIEKRQSVAFWCNPISGHATLYWYQQILGQGPKLLIQFQNNGVVDDSQLPKDRFSAERLKGVDSTLKIQPAKLEDSAVYLCASSLAGGGAFFGQGTRLTVV.

V and J are TRBV5-6 and TRBJ1-2, with 8 bases identical to TRBD1. Germline V gene sequence: CDR1 SGHDT, CDR2 YYEEEE. The CDR3 runs 14 residues. V lost 4 bases, J lost 6 bases, and 8 bases stayed unmatched. The CDR3 bases are TGTGCCAGCAGCCAAATGGACAGGGCCGATGGCTACACCTTC. This codes for CASSQMDRADGYTF.

This rearrangement joins TRBV7-7 to TRBJ2-1; 8 nucleotides agree with TRBD2. CDR1 SSHAT and CDR2 FNYEAQ come from the germline V gene (reference sequence). The CDR3 runs to 14 residues. Trimming cost V 1 base and J 9 bases; bases outside gene matches: 5. The CDR3 reads CASSLEAGVSEQFF. The CDR3 DNA sequence: TGTGCCAGCAGCTTAGAAGCGGGAGTAAGTGAGCAGTTCTTC.

The CDR3 DNA reads TGTGCCAGCAGCTTATTTTACTCGCGGGAGAACACCGGGGAGCTGTTTTTT. This translates into CASSLFYSRENTGELFF. The chain recombines TRBV7-9 with TRBJ2-2, with D possibly TRBD2 on 6 matching bases. Per the germline V gene, CDR1 is SEHNR and CDR2 is FQNEAQ (reference sequence). This CDR3 region has 17 residues. V lost 2 bases, J lost 1 base, and 14 bases lay in between.

This clone came up once. The rearrangement joins TRBV29-1 to TRBJ2-1; the D gene is possibly TRBD1 (6 bases). The CDR3 runs to 14 residues. With 1 base removed from V and 1 base from J, the gap between germline ends came to 8 bases. Per germline, CDR1 SQVTM and CDR2 ANQGSEA. CDR3 coding DNA: TGCAGCGTTGAAGGGCAGGGGTCCTACAATGAGCAGTTCTTC. This codes for CSVEGQGSYNEQFF.

This clone was seen a few times. The V call is TRBV15, the J call TRBJ1-2, with D perhaps TRBD1 (6 bases). Germline lookup yields CDR1 LNHNV and CDR2 YYDKDF (reference sequence). V was trimmed by 2 bases and J by 5 bases, leaving 9 bases between them. The CDR3 loop spans 13 amino acids. CDR3 bases: TGTGCCACCAGCAGACAACAGGGATATGGCTACACCTTC. This gives the protein CATSRQQGYGYTF.

A few counts support this clone. The J gene is TRBJ2-1, the V gene TRBV11-2, with 8 bases identical to TRBD2. V gave up 5 bases and J gave up 4 bases; unmatched junction bases: 4. Germline V gene sequence: CDR1 SGHAT, CDR2 FQNNGV. This CDR3 contains 14 residues. The CDR3 here is CASSPGLVYNEQFF. The CDR3 DNA is TGTGCCAGCAGCCCGGGACTAGTTTACAATGAGCAGTTCTTC.

The chain combines TRBV11-2 with TRBJ1-1, with D hard to call. CDR1 SGHAT and CDR2 FQNNGV come from the germline V gene. V was cut by 5 bases and J by 8 bases, with 9 bases left in between. The CDR3 runs to 11 residues. CDR3 nucleotide sequence: TGTGCCAGCAGCGTAAACTACGAAGCTTTCTTT. It is translated as CASSVNYEAFF.

The chain links TRBV7-9 to TRBJ1-2, with a tentative D call TRBD1 (6 bases). The V gene's germline CDR1 is SEHNR and CDR2 FQNEAQ (reference sequence). The CDR3 covers 14 residues. V lost 1 base and J lost 0, with 6 bases in between. CDR3: CASSLGGPNYGYTF. In DNA, the CDR3 is TGTGCCAGCAGCTTAGGGGGGCCTAACTATGGCTACACCTTC.

A word on this clone: The identical CDR3 is also encoded by other nucleotide sequences in the sample. The CDR3 nucleotides read TGCGCCAGCAGCCGTGGGCTCCAAGAGACCCAGTACTTC. This encodes CASSRGLQETQYF. The J gene is TRBJ2-5, the V gene TRBV5-1; D remains ambiguous. V was clipped by 4 bases and J by 1 base, with 8 bases between them. This CDR3 is 13 amino acids long. CDR1 SGHRS and CDR2 YFSETQ come from the germline V gene.